The T cell receptor (beta chain) under discussion was sequenced for a study of blood T cell repertoires in COVID-19. About the research overall: Sites in the United States, Italy and Spain provided acute and convalescent COVID-19 samples.

Cohorts were based on clinical histories the participants reported. Two consecutive negative NP/OP PCR tests, clearance, or resolved symptoms defined Cohort 3 recovery. This table comes from immunoSEQ multiplex PCR, and its TCRdb copy is limited to in-frame clones, with some not included. This repertoire shows approximately 230,000 clones, approximately 84% found once; its top ten account for about 1.7%. CDR1 and CDR2 (germline): MNHEY, SMNVEV (reference sequence). The CDR3 spans 12 residues. V was pared by 4 bases and J by 7 bases, with 7 bases between. A few counts support this clone. This clonotype was sampled from a man aged 35-49 years who had recovered from COVID-19. The sample was PBMCs or T cells enriched from blood (not recorded which). This chain links TRBV27 with TRBJ1-4; D possibly corresponds to TRBD1 (5 bases). The CDR3 region has the DNA TGTGCCAGCAGTTCAGGGTTTGAAAAACTGTTTTTT. Translation: CASSSGFEKLFF.